The clone carrying this TCR beta chain was found once. Its matching antigen is unknown. The source of the sample is a study of T cells in Graves' hyperthyroidism and ophthalmopathy. This CDR3 contains 15 residues. V was trimmed by 1 base and J by 3 bases, leaving 12 bases between them. The germline CDR1 and CDR2 sequences are SEHNR and FQNEAQ (reference sequence). It was RNA transcripts that yielded the amplified TCR beta CDR3 regions. A set of HTBI primers served as the primers for a first-round RT-PCR of the TCR CDR3. TCRdb processed the multiplex PCR reads anew with MiXCR; each CDR3 protein has one entry. The data show fewer than 750,000 distinct CDR3 sequences, with around 45% seen just once and about 8.3% held by the top ten. Findings of the study overall: A model built on 13 V-J features separated ophthalmopathy from stable hyperthyroidism.

Sequencing was done on a sample of peripheral blood or thyroid tissue (not recorded which). The source of this sequence is a young woman with Graves' hyperthyroidism. This chain links TRBV7-9 with TRBJ1-2; D ambiguous. CDR3 protein: CASSLGGSTHYGYTF. CDR3 nucleotide sequence: TGTGCCAGCAGCTTAGGGGGTAGCACACACTATGGCTACACCTTC.